The T cell receptor (beta chain) described here comes from a study of cytomegalovirus exposure and HLA in healthy donors. Study-wide points: In a later analysis, a missense DCLRE1C variant was linked to TCR beta V- and J-gene trimming.

The PCR used 60 Vbeta and 13 Jbeta primers. Profiled with immunoSEQ multiplex PCR; TCRdb holds only in-frame clones, not every one. Here the sample table reports about 130,000 clones. Note on this clone: Its target is not known.

The receptor comes from a woman in her sixties in good health and CMV-seronegative. The material sequenced was PBMCs.

The CDR3 DNA is TGCAGCGTTCTCCCCCTTTCAGGGGGCGAGCAGTACTTC. As protein: CSVLPLSGGEQYF. The chain recombines TRBV29-1 with TRBJ2-7; 7 nucleotides align to TRBD1. CDR1 SQVTM and CDR2 ANQGSEA come from the germline V gene. With 5 bases clipped from V and 6 bases from J, the junction kept 10 bases outside the gene matches. This CDR3 is built from 13 residues.